This TCR beta chain came from a study of blood T cell repertoires in COVID-19. Overall study: Some COVID-19 samples were acute and others convalescent; all came from the United States, Italy and Spain.

Cohorts were determined from participant-reported clinical history. Method: immunoSEQ multiplex PCR; TCRdb's copy keeps in-frame clones and lacks some. The repertoire holds some 300,000 clones, with 65% to 90% as singletons. CDR1 and CDR2 from the germline V gene are SEHNR and FQNEAQ (reference sequence). The CDR3 spans 16 residues. Trimming left V 3 bases short and J 0 bases short, with 14 bases between. Sequencing was carried out using PBMCs or T cells enriched from blood (not recorded which). This sequence was found in a man aged 25 to 40 who had recovered from COVID-19. This chain joins TRBV7-9 and TRBJ1-1; TRBD1 might be the D (6 bases). The CDR3 is CASSLTGKRMNTEAFF. The CDR3 DNA follows: TGTGCCAGCAGCTTGACAGGAAAACGTATGAACACTGAAGCTTTCTTT.